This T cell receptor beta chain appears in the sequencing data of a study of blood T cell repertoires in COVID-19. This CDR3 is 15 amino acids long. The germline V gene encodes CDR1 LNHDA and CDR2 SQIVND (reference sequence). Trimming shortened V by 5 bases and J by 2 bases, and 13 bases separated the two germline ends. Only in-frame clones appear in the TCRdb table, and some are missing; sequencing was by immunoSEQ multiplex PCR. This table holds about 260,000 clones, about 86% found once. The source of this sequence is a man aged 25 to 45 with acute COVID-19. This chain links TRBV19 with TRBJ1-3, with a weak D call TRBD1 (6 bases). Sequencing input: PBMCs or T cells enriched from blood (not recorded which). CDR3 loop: CASSLDRSPGNTIYF. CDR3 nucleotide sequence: TGTGCCAGTAGTTTGGACAGAAGTCCTGGAAACACCATATATTTT.